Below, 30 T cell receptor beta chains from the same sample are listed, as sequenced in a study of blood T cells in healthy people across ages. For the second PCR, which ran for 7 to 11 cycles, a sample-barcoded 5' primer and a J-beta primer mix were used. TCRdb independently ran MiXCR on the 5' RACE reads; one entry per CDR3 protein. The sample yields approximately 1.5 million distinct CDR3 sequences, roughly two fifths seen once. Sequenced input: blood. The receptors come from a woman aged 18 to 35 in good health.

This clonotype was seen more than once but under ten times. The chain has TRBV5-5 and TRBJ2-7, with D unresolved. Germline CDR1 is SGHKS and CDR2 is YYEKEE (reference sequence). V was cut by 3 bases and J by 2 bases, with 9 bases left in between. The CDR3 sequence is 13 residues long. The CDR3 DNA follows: TGTGCCAGCAGCTACTCCAGGCCCTACGAGCAGTACTTC. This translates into CASSYSRPYEQYF.

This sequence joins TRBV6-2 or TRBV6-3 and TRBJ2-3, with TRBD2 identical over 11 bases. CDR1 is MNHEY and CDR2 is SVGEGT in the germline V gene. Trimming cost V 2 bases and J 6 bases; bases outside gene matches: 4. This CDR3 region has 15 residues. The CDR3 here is CASSYPLAGADTQYF. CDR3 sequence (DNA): TGTGCCAGCAGTTACCCACTAGCGGGGGCCGATACGCAGTATTTT.

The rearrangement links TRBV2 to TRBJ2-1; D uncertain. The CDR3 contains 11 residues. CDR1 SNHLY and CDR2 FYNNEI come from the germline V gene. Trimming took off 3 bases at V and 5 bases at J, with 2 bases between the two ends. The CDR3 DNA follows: TGTGCCAGCAGTGATCACAATGAGCAGTTCTTC. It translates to CASSDHNEQFF.

For the CDR3, the DNA is TGTGCCAGCAGGCTAGGGGGCCCTAAGGCCTACGAGCAGTACTTC. Protein: CASRLGGPKAYEQYF. The chain combines TRBV28 with TRBJ2-7; TRBD1 agrees at 7 bases. The germline gives CDR1 MDHEN, CDR2 SYDVKM. Unmatched junction bases numbered 10, after V lost 6 bases and J lost 2 bases. There are 15 residues in the CDR3. The entire variable domain, with the rest obtained from reference TRBV28 and TRBJ2-7, is as follows: DVKVTQSSRYLVKRTGEKVFLECVQDMDHENMFWYRQDPGLGLRLIYFSYDVKMKEKGDIPEGYSVSREKKERFSLILESASTNQTSMYLCASRLGGPKAYEQYFGPGTRLTVT.

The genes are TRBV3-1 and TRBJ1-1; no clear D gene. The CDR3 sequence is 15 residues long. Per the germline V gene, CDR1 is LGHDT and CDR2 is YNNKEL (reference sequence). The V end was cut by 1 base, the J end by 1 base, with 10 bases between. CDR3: CASSQGLLPNTEAFF. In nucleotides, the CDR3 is TGTGCCAGCAGCCAAGGATTGCTCCCGAACACTGAAGCTTTCTTT.

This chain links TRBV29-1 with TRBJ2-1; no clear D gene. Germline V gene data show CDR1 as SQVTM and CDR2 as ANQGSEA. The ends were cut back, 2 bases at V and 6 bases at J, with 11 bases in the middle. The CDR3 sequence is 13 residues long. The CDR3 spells CSVEKGPTNEQFF. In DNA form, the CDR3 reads TGCAGCGTTGAAAAGGGTCCCACCAATGAGCAGTTCTTC.

The CDR3 loop reads CSASKAGRAKNIQYF. For the CDR3, the DNA is TGCAGTGCTAGTAAGGCAGGCCGAGCCAAAAACATTCAGTACTTC. The gene calls are TRBV20-1 and TRBJ2-4; D is ambiguous. The V gene lost 3 bases and the J gene lost 0 bases, with 12 bases spanning the gap. Looked up from germline, CDR1 is DFQATT and CDR2 is SNEGSKA (reference sequence). The CDR3 covers 15 residues.

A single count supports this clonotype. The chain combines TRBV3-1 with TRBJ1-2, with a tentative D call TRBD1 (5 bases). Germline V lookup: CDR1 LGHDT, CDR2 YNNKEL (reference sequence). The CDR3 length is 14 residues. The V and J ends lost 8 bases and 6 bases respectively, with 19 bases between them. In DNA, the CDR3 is TGTGCCAGCTGGCCGACCGGGACTCAGGATGGCTACACCTTC. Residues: CASWPTGTQDGYTF.

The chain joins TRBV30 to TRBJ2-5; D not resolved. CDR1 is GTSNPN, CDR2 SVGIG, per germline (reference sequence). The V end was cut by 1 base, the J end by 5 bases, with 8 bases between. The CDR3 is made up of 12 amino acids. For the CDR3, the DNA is TGTGCCTGGAGTGCCGCGGTTGAGACCCAGTACTTC. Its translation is CAWSAAVETQYF.

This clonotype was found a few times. The CDR3 DNA sequence: TGCGCCAGCAGCCAAGATTGGCAGGGTTACGAGCAGTACTTC. Translation gives CASSQDWQGYEQYF. The chain couples TRBV4-3 to TRBJ2-7; possibly TRBD1 for D (5 bases). The V gene lost 0 bases and the J gene lost 4 bases, with 10 bases spanning the gap. This CDR3 region has 14 residues. CDR1 and CDR2 from the germline V gene are LGHNA and YSLEER.

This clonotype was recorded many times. CDR3 region: CASSLGGLEQFF. The CDR3 region has the DNA TGTGCCAGCAGCCTCGGTGGCCTTGAGCAGTTCTTC. The chain joins TRBV7-3 to TRBJ2-1; no reliable D call. The germline gives CDR1 SGHTA, CDR2 FQGTGA. V shed 5 bases and J shed 9 bases, with 11 bases lying between them. The length of the CDR3 is 12 residues. Supplemented by reference TRBV7-3 and TRBJ2-1, the full variable domain reads GAGVSQTPSNKVTEKGKYVELRCDPISGHTALYWYRQSLGQGPEFLIYFQGTGAADDSGLPNDRFFAVRPEGSVSTLKIQRTERGDSAVYLCASSLGGLEQFFGPGTRLTVL.

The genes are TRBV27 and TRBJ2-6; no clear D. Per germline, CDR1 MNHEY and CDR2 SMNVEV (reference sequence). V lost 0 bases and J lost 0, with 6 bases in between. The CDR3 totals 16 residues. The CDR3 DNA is TGTGCCAGCAGTTTATCTCCGAGCTCTGGGGCCAACGTCCTGACTTTC. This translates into CASSLSPSSGANVLTF.

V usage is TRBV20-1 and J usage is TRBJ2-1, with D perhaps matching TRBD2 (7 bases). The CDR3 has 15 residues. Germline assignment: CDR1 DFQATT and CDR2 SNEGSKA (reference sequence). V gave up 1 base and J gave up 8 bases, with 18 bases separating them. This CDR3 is CSARAGGAYKDEQFF. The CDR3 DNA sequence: TGCAGTGCTAGAGCGGGGGGCGCCTACAAGGATGAGCAGTTCTTC.

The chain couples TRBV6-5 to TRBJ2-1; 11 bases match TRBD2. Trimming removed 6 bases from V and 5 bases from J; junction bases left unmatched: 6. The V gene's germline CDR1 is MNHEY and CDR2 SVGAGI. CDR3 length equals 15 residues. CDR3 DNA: TGTGCCAGCAGCAAACTAGCGGGGGTTAACAATGAGCAGTTCTTC. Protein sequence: CASSKLAGVNNEQFF.

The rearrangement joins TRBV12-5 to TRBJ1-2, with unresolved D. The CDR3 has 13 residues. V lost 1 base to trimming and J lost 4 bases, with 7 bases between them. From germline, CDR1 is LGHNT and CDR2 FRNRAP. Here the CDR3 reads CASGLGSFYGYTF. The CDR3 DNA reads TGTGCTAGTGGTTTGGGCAGTTTCTATGGCTACACCTTC.

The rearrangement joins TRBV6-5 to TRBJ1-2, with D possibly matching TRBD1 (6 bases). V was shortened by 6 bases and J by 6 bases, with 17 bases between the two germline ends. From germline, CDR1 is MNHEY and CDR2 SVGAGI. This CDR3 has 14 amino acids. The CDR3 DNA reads TGTGCCAGCAGCCTTGCGGGGGCGGTAAATGGCTACACCTTC. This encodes CASSLAGAVNGYTF.

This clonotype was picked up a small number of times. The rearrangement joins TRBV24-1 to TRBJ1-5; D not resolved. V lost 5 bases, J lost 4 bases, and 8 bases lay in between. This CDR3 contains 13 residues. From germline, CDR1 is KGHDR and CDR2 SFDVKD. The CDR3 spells CATSAGRNQPQHF. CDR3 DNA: TGTGCCACCAGTGCGGGCCGTAATCAGCCCCAGCATTTT.

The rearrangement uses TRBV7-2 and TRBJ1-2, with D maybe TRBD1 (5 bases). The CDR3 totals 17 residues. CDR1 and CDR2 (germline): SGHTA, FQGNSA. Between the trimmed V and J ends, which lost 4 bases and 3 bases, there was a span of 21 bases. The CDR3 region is CASSSSPLRGDHYGYTF. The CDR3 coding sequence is TGTGCCAGCAGCTCCAGCCCCCTCCGGGGGGACCACTATGGCTACACCTTC.

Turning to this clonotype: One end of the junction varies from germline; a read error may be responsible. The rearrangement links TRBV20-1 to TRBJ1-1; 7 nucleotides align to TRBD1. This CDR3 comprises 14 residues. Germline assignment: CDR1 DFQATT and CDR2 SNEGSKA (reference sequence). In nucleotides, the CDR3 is TGCAGTGTTAGAGATCGACAGGGTAGCACTGAAGCTTTCTTT. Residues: CSVRDRQGSTEAFF.

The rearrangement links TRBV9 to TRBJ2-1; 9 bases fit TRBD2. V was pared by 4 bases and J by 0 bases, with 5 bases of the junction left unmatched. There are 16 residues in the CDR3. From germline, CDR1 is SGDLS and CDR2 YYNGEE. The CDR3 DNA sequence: TGTGCCAGCAGCCTACCTAGCGGGACCTCCTACAATGAGCAGTTCTTC. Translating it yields CASSLPSGTSYNEQFF.

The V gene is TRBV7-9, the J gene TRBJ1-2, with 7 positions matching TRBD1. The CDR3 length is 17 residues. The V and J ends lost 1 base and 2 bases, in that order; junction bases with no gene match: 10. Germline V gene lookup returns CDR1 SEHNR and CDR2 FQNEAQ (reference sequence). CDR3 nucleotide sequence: TGTGCCAGCAGCTTAGTGAAGGGGGCGAACCTCAACTATGGCTACACCTTC. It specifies CASSLVKGANLNYGYTF.

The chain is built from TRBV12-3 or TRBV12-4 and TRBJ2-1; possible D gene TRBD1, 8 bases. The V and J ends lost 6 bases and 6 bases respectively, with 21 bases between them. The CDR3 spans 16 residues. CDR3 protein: CASSPYPNRGGNEQFF. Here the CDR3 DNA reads TGTGCCAGCAGCCCTTACCCCAACAGGGGGGGCAATGAGCAGTTCTTC.

The CDR3 protein is CASSLQRTRETQYF. The CDR3 nucleotides read TGTGCCAGCAGCTTACAAAGGACGCGAGAGACCCAGTACTTC. This chain uses TRBV7-9 with TRBJ2-5; D not certain. Trimming removed 2 bases from V and 4 bases from J, with 11 bases in between. The germline CDR1 and CDR2 sequences are SEHNR and FQNEAQ (reference sequence). CDR3 length equals 14 residues.

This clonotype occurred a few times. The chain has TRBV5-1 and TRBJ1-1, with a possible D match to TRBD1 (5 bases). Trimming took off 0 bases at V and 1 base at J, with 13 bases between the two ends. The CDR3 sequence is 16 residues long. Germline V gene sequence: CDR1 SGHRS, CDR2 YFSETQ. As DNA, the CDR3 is TGCGCCAGCAGCTTGGTGGCCGGAACAGGGAACACTGAAGCTTTCTTT. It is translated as CASSLVAGTGNTEAFF.

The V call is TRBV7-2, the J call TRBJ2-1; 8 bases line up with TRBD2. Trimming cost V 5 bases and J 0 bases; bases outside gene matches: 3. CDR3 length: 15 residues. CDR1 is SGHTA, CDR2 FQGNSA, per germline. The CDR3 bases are TGTGCCAGCAGCACTAGCGGCAACTCCTACAATGAGCAGTTCTTC. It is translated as CASSTSGNSYNEQFF.

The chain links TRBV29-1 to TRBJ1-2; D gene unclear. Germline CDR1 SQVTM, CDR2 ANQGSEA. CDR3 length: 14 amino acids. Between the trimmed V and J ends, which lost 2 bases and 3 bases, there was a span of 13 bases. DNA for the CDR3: TGCAGCGTTGAAAGAATAACAGCTTACTATGGCTACACCTTC. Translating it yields CSVERITAYYGYTF. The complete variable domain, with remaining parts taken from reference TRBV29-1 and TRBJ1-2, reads SAVISQKPSRDICQRGTSLTIQCQVDSQVTMMFWYRQQPGQSLTLIATANQGSEATYESGFVIDKFPISRPNLTFSTLTVSNMSPEDSSIYLCSVERITAYYGYTFGSGTRLTVV.

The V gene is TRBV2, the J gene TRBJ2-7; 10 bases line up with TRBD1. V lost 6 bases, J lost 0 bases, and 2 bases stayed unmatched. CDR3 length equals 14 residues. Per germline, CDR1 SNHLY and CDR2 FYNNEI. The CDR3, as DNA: TGTGCCAGCAGGGACAGGGGGATCTCCTACGAGCAGTACTTC. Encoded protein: CASRDRGISYEQYF.

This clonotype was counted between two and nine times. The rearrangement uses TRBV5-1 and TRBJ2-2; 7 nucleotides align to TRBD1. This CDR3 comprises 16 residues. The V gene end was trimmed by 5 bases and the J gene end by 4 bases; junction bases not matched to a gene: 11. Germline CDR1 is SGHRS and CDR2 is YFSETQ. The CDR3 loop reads CASSTGQAEVTGELFF. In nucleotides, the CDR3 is TGCGCCAGCAGTACCGGACAGGCCGAGGTCACCGGGGAGCTGTTTTTT.

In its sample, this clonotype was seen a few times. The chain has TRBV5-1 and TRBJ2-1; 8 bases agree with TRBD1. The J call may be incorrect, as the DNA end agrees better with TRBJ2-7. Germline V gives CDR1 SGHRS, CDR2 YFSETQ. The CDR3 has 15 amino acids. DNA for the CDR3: TGCGCCAGCAGCTACACCGGGACAGGCTACAATGAGCAGTACTTC. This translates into CASSYTGTGYNEQYF.

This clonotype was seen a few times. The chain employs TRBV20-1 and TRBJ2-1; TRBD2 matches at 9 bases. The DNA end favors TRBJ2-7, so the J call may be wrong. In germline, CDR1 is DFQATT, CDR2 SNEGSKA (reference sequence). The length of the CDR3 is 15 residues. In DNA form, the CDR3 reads TGCAGTGCTAGCAGGGGCGGGGGGGTGGACAATGAGCAGTACTTC. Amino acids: CSASRGGGVDNEQYF.